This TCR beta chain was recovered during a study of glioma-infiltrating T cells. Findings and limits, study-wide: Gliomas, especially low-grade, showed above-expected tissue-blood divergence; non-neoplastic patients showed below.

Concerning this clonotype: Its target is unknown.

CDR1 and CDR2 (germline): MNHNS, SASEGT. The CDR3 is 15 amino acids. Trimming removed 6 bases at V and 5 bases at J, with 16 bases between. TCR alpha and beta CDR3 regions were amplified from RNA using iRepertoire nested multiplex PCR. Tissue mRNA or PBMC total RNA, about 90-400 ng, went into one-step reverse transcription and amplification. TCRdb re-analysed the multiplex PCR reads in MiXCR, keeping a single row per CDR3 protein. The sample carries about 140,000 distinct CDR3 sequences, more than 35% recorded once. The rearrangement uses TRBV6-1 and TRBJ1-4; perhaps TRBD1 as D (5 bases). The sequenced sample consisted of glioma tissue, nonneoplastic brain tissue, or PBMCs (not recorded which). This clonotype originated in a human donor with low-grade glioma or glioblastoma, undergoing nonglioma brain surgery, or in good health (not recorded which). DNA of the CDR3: TGTGCCAGCAGGCATCATGGACAAAGAAATGAAAAACTGTTTTTT. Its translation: CASRHHGQRNEKLFF.